The 23 T cell receptor beta chains listed next were all sequenced from one sample in a study of CXCR3-negative and CXCR3-positive naive CD8 T cells. UMI-labeled TRB cDNA libraries were prepared by 5' RACE. TCRdb re-called the 5' RACE reads and gives one entry per CDR3 protein, without DNA. The sample includes 130,000 or so distinct CDR3 sequences. Sequencing input: naive CXCR3- CD8+ T cells from blood. Subset: CD45RO-CCR7+CD27+CD95- naive CD8+ T cells lacking CXCR3 (TNR3-). These receptors came from a human donor in good health. Some clones in this sample may be carry-over from other donors' samples.

The V and J genes are TRBV7-3 and TRBJ2-3. This CDR3 comprises 17 residues. From germline, CDR1 is SGHTA and CDR2 FQGTGA. The CDR3 region is CASSGNRQDHSTDTQYF.

This rearrangement joins TRBV7-9 to TRBJ2-1; the D call from TCRdb, TRBD2, cannot be confirmed without DNA. The CDR3 totals 18 residues. The germline gives CDR1 SEHNR, CDR2 FQNEAQ (reference sequence). The CDR3 here is CASSLWGDGGAPYNEQFF.

The chain has TRBV29-1 and TRBJ1-1; lacking DNA, the TRBD1 call made by TCRdb goes unchecked. The CDR3 extends over 12 amino acids. The germline V gene encodes CDR1 SQVTM and CDR2 ANQGSEA. CDR3 sequence: CSVEAGHTEAFF. Drawing the rest from reference TRBV29-1 and TRBJ1-1, the complete variable domain is SAVISQKPSRDICQRGTSLTIQCQVDSQVTMMFWYRQQPGQSLTLIATANQGSEATYESGFVIDKFPISRPNLTFSTLTVSNMSPEDSSIYLCSVEAGHTEAFFGQGTRLTVV.

The chain joins TRBV7-9 to TRBJ2-1; TCRdb returns TRBD2, unconfirmable since there is no DNA. The CDR3 extends over 15 amino acids. CDR1 and CDR2 from the germline V gene are SEHNR and FQNEAQ (reference sequence). This chain's CDR3 is CASTRLSGAYNEQFF.

This chain uses TRBV7-9 with TRBJ2-7; TCRdb reports TRBD1, a call that lacks DNA to check it against. CDR3 length: 13 amino acids. Germline V gene data show CDR1 as SEHNR and CDR2 as FQNEAQ (reference sequence). The CDR3 is CAVRDVSSYEQYF.

The rearrangement links TRBV12-3 or TRBV12-4 to TRBJ2-1. This CDR3 region has 13 residues. CDR3 amino acids: CASSLGLRNEQFF.

The chain carries TRBV12-3 or TRBV12-4 and TRBJ2-5; TCRdb calls TRBD1, which cannot be checked without DNA. This CDR3 spans 14 amino acids. This CDR3 is CASSSTGSQETQYF.

The chain couples TRBV14 to TRBJ1-1. The CDR3 consists of 13 residues. The V gene's germline CDR1 is SGHDN and CDR2 FVKESK. CDR3 sequence reads: CASSQDWHTEAFF.

The genes are TRBV29-1 and TRBJ2-7; the D call from TCRdb, TRBD1, cannot be confirmed without DNA. This CDR3 region has 15 residues. Germline CDR1 reads SQVTM; CDR2 reads ANQGSEA. The CDR3: CSVEDLGTGDFEQYF.

The chain employs TRBV20-1 and TRBJ1-6. This CDR3 region has 14 residues. Germline lookup yields CDR1 DFQATT and CDR2 SNEGSKA (reference sequence). The chain's CDR3 is CSAREGSYNSPLHF.

The rearrangement joins TRBV3-1 to TRBJ2-6. Germline CDR1 is LGHDT and CDR2 is YNNKEL (reference sequence). CDR3 length: 16 amino acids. The CDR3 spells CASSQVPYSGANVLTF.

This chain connects TRBV7-9 to TRBJ2-2; TCRdb designates TRBD2, a call that cannot be tested without DNA. The CDR3 runs to 17 residues. Per the germline V gene, CDR1 is SEHNR and CDR2 is FQNEAQ (reference sequence). CDR3: CASSLSVEGIVTGELFF.

The chain uses TRBV29-1 and TRBJ2-1; TCRdb lists TRBD1, though no DNA is available to test this call. The CDR3 has 14 amino acids. The V gene's germline CDR1 is SQVTM and CDR2 ANQGSEA. CDR3 in amino acids: CSVPPGQSNNEQFF.

This rearrangement joins TRBV21-1 to TRBJ1-1; the TCRdb call, TRBD1, lacks DNA for checking. TRBV21-1 counts as a pseudogene. CDR3 size: 16 residues. CDR3 region: CASSKSRGERNTEAFF.

The rearrangement links TRBV6-5 to TRBJ1-5; TCRdb's D gene call, TRBD1, goes unchecked for lack of DNA. Germline CDR1 reads MNHEY; CDR2 reads SVGAGI. The CDR3 loop spans 17 amino acids. This CDR3 reads CASSSGTGLEVNQPQHF.

This sequence joins TRBV4-2 and TRBJ2-7; the TCRdb call, TRBD1, lacks DNA for checking. Germline V gives CDR1 LGHNA, CDR2 YNFKEQ. The CDR3 runs 17 residues. The CDR3 loop is CASSQEETGLSSYEQYF.

The rearrangement joins TRBV7-9 to TRBJ1-2. The CDR3 loop spans 16 amino acids. Germline lookup yields CDR1 SEHNR and CDR2 FQNEAQ (reference sequence). CDR3 region: CASSFLPSGLDYGYTF.

The CDR3 sequence: CSVTDRGEAFF. The chain recombines TRBV29-1 with TRBJ1-1. The germline V gene encodes CDR1 SQVTM and CDR2 ANQGSEA. The CDR3 length is 11 residues.

The chain employs TRBV12-3 or TRBV12-4 and TRBJ2-1. The CDR3 length is 13 residues. Here the CDR3 reads CASSSTSTHEQFF.

The chain links TRBV29-1 to TRBJ2-5; no DNA is available, so the TRBD1 call from TCRdb remains unchecked. The CDR3 has 13 residues. Per germline, CDR1 SQVTM and CDR2 ANQGSEA. The CDR3 protein is CSVVPGFQETQYF.

The rearrangement joins TRBV24-1 to TRBJ2-5; TCRdb's assignment of TRBD1 cannot be checked, as there is no DNA. Per germline, CDR1 KGHDR and CDR2 SFDVKD. There are 15 residues in the CDR3. The CDR3 reads CATSDFGRGRETQYF.

This chain links TRBV12-3 or TRBV12-4 with TRBJ1-2. The CDR3 extends over 14 amino acids. This chain's CDR3 is CASSLKAPNYGYTF.

The chain has TRBV5-1 and TRBJ2-5. The CDR3 is made up of 14 amino acids. In germline, CDR1 is SGHRS, CDR2 YFSETQ. The CDR3 reads CASSLGVLQETQYF. Looking up the rest from reference TRBV5-1 and TRBJ2-5 gives the full variable domain: KAGVTQTPRYLIKTRGQQVTLSCSPISGHRSVSWYQQTPGQGLQFLFEYFSETQRNKGNFPGRFSGRQFSNSRSEMNVSTLELGDSALYLCASSLGVLQETQYFGPGTRLLVL.